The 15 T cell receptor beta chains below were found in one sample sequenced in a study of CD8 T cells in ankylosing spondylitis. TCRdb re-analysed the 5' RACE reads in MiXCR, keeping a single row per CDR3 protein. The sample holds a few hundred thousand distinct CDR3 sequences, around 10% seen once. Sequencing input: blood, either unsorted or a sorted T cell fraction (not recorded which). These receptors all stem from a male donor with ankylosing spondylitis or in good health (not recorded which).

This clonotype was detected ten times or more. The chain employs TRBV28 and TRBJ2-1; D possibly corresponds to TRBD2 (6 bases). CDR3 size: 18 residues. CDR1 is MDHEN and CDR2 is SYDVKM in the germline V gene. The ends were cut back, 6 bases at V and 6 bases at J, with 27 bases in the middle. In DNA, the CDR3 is TGTGCCAGCAGGGAATATTTTCCAGTATCCCCGCGGGGCAATGAGCAGTTCTTC. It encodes CASREYFPVSPRGNEQFF.

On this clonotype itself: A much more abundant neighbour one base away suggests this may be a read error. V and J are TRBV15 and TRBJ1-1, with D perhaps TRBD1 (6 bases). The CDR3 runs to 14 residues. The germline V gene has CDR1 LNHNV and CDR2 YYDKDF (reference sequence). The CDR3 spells CTTSRDLGGTEAFF. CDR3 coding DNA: TGTACCACCAGCAGAGATCTAGGGGGCACTGAAGCTTTCTTT.

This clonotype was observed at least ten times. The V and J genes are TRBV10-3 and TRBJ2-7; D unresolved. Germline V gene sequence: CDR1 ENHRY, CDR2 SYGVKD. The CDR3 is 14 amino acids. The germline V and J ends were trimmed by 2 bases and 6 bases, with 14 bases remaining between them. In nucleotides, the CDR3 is TGTGCCATCAGTGAGGGGTCAGGTCTCTCCGAGCAGTACTTC. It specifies CAISEGSGLSEQYF.

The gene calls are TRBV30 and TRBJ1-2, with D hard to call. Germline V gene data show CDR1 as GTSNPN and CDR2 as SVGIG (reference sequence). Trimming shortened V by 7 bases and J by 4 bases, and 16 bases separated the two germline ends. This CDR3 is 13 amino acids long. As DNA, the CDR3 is TGTGCCTTAGGCCCCGGACGTGGCTATGGCTACACCTTC. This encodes CALGPGRGYGYTF.

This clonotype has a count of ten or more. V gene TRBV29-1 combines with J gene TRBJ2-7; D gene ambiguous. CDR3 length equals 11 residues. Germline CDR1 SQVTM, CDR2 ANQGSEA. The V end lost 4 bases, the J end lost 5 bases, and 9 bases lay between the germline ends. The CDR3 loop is CSVALGNEQYF. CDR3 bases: TGCAGCGTTGCCTTGGGGAACGAGCAGTACTTC.

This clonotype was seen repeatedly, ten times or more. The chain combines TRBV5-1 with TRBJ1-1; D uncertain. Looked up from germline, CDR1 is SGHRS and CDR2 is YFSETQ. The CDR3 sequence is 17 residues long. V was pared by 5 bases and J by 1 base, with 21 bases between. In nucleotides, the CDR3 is TGCGCCAGCAGAAGAGACCTTAAAGGACGGGAGAACACTGAAGCTTTCTTT. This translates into CASRRDLKGRENTEAFF.

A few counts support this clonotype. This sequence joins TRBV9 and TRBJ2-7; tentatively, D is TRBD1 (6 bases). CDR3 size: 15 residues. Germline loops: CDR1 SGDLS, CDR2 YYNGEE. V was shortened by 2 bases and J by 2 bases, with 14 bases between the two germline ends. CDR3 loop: CASSVGVDRAYEQYF. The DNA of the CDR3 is TGTGCCAGCAGCGTGGGAGTGGACAGAGCCTACGAGCAGTACTTC.

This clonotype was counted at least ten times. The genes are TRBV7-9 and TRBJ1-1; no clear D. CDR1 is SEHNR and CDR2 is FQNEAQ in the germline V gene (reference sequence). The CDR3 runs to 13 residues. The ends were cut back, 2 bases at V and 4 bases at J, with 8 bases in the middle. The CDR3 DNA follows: TGTGCCAGCAGCTTATTCGCGGTCACTGAAGCTTTCTTT. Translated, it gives CASSLFAVTEAFF.

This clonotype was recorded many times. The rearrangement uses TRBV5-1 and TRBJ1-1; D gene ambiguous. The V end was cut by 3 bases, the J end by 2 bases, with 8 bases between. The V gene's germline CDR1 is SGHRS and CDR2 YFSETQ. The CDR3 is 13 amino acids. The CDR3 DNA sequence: TGCGCCAGCAGCTGGGGATCCAACACTGAAGCTTTCTTT. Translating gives CASSWGSNTEAFF.

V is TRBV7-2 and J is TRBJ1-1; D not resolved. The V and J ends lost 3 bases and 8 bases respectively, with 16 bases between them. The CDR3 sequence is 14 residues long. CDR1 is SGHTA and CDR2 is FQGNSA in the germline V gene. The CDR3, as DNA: TGTGCCAGCAGCTTCAATGTATACTCCCAGGAAGCTTTCTTT. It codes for CASSFNVYSQEAFF.

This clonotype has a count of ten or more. The CDR3 protein is CAISGNALNTEAFF. CDR3 sequence (DNA): TGTGCCATCAGTGGTAATGCCCTGAACACTGAAGCTTTCTTT. The V call is TRBV10-3, the J call TRBJ1-1, with D unclear. There are 14 residues in the CDR3. The germline V gene encodes CDR1 ENHRY and CDR2 SYGVKD. V shed 4 bases and J shed 0 bases, with 9 bases lying between them.

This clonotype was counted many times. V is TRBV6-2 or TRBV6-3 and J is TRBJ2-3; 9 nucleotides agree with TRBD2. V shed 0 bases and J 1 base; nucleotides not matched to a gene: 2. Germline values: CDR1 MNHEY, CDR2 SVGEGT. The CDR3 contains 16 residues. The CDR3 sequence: CASSYSASGGTDTQYF. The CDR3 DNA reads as TGTGCCAGCAGTTACTCGGCTAGCGGGGGCACAGATACGCAGTATTTT.

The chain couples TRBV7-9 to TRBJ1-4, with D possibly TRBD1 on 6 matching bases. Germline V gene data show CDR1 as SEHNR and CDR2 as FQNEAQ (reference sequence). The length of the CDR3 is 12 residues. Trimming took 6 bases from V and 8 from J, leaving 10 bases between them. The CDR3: CASSRTDEKLFF. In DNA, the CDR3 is TGTGCCAGCAGTCGGACAGACGAAAAACTGTTTTTT.

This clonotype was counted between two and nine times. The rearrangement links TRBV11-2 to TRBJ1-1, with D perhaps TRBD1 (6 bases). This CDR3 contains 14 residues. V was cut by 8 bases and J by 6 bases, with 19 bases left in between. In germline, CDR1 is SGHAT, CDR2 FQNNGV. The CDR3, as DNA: TGTGCCAGCGGCCTAAACAGGGCCGTTCCTGAAGCTTTCTTT. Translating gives CASGLNRAVPEAFF. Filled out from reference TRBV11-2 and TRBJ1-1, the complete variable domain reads EAGVAQSPRYKIIEKRQSVAFWCNPISGHATLYWYQQILGQGPKLLIQFQNNGVVDDSQLPKDRFSAERLKGVDSTLKIQPAKLEDSAVYLCASGLNRAVPEAFFGQGTRLTVV.

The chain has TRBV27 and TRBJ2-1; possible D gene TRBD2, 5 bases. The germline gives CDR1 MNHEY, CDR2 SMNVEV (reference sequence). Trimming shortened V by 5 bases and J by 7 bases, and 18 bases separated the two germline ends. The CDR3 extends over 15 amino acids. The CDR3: CASSRTRRYQNEQFF. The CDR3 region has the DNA TGTGCCAGCAGTCGCACTAGGCGCTACCAGAATGAGCAGTTCTTC.